This paragraph reports one T cell receptor (beta chain). This entry belongs to a study of blood T cell repertoires in COVID-19. The study assigned cohorts using participant-reported clinical history. The ends lost 3 bases at V and 5 bases at J; junction bases unmatched: 7. CDR1 SEHNR and CDR2 FQNEAQ come from the germline V gene (reference sequence). CDR3 size: 15 residues. In the authors' workflow: From reference gene primer amplification, estimates of nucleated cell counts were derived. Measured with immunoSEQ multiplex PCR; TCRdb has only the in-frame clones, and not every one. That table furnishes V, J and clone size, whereas the DNA furnished D and trimming. The sample shows a few hundred thousand clones, roughly 85% of them seen only once.

This clonotype originated in a woman aged 45-65 years who had recovered from COVID-19. The sequencing input was PBMCs or T cells enriched from blood (not recorded which). V gene TRBV7-9 combines with J gene TRBJ2-4; 7 bases fit TRBD2. The CDR3 DNA sequence: TGTGCCAGCAGCTTTGCAGGGAGGGGAGAAAACATTCAGTACTTC. This gives the protein CASSFAGRGENIQYF. Complete variable domain (other parts from reference TRBV7-9 and TRBJ2-4): DTGVSQNPRHKITKRGQNVTFRCDPISEHNRLYWYRQTLGQGPEFLTYFQNEAQLEKSRLLSDRFSAERPKGSFSTLEIQRTEQGDSAMYLCASSFAGRGENIQYFGAGTRLSVL.